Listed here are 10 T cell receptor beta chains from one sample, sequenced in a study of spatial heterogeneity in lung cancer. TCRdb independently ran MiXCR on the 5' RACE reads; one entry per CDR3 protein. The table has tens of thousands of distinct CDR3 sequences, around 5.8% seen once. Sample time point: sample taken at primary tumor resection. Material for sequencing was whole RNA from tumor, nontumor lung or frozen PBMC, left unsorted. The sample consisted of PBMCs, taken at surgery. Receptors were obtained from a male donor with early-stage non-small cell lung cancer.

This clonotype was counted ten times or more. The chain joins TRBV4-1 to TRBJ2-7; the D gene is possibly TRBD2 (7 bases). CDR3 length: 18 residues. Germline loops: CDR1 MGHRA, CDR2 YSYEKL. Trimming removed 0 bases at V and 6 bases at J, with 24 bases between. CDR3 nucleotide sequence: TGCGCCAGCAGCCAAGAGAGGGGGGGTCAAAACCGCCTGGGCGAGCAGTACTTC. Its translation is CASSQERGGQNRLGEQYF.

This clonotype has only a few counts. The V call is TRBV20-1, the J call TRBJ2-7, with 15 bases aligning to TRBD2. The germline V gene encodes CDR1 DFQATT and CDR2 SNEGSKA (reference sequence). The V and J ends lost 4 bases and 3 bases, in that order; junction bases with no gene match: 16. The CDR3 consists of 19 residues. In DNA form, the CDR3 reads TGCAGTGCTACGACCCCGGCGGGGACTAGCGGGGGGACTCTCTACGAGCAGTACTTC. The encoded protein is CSATTPAGTSGGTLYEQYF.

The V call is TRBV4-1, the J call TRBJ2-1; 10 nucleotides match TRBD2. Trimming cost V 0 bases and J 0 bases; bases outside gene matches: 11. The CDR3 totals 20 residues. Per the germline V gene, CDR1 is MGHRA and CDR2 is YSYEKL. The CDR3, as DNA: TGCGCCAGCAGCCAAGAGGCTCTAGCGGGGGCCCTGAGCTCCTACAATGAGCAGTTCTTC. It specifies CASSQEALAGALSSYNEQFF.

The CDR3 region is CASSLALATSGGANEQFF. The DNA of the CDR3 is TGTGCCAGCAGTTTAGCGCTTGCGACTAGCGGGGGGGCCAATGAGCAGTTCTTC. This chain joins TRBV12-3 or TRBV12-4 and TRBJ2-1; 14 nucleotides agree with TRBD2. The trim removed 0 bases at V and 6 bases at J, leaving 7 bases unmatched. The length of the CDR3 is 18 residues.

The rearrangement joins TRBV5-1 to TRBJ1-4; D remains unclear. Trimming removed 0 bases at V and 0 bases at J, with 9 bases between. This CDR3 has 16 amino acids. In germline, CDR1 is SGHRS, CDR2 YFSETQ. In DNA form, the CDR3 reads TGCGCCAGCAGCTTGGCCTTCGGGTCAACTAATGAAAAACTGTTTTTT. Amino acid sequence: CASSLAFGSTNEKLFF.

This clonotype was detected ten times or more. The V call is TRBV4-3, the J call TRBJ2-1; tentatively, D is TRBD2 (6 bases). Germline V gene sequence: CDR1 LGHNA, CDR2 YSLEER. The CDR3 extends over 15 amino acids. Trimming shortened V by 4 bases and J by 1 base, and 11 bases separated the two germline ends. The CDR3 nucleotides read TGCGCCAGCAGCCTCGGGGGAAATTCCTACAATGAGCAGTTCTTC. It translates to CASSLGGNSYNEQFF.

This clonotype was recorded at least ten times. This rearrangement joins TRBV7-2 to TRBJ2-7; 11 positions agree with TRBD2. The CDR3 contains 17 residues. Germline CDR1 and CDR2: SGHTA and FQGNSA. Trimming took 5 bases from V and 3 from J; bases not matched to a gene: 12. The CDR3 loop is CASSPKSGTSGFYEQYF. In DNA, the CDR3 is TGTGCCAGCAGCCCCAAATCCGGGACTAGCGGCTTCTACGAGCAGTACTTC.

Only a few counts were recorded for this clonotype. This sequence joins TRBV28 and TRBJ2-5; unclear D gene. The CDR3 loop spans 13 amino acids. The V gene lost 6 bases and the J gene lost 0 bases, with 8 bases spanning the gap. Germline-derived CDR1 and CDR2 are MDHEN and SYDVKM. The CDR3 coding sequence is TGTGCCAGCAGCCCCACTCACCAAGAGACCCAGTACTTC. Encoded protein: CASSPTHQETQYF.

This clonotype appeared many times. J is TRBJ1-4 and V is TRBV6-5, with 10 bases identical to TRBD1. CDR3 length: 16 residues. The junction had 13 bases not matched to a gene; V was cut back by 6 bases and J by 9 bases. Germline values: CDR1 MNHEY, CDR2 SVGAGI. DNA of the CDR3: TGTGCCAGCAGATCGACAGGGGGCAATGGTTCCAAAAAACTGTTTTTT. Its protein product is CASRSTGGNGSKKLFF.

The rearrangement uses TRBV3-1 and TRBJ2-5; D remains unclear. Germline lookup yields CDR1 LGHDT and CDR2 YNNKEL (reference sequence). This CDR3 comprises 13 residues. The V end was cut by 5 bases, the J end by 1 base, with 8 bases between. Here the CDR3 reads CASSEGPQETQYF. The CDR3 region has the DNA TGTGCCAGCAGCGAAGGGCCCCAAGAGACCCAGTACTTC.